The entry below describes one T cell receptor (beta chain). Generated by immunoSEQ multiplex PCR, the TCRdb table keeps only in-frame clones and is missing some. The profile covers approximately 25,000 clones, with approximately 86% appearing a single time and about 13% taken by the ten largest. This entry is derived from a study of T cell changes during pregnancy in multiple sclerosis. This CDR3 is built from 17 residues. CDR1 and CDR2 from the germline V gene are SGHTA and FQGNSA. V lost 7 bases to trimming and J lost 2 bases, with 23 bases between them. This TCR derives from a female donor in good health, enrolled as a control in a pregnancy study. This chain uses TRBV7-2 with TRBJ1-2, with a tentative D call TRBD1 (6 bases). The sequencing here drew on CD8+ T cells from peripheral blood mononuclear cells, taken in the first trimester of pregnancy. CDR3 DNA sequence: TGTGCCAGCACCGAATTTGACAGGAACCGACTCAACTATGGCTACACCTTC. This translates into CASTEFDRNRLNYGYTF.